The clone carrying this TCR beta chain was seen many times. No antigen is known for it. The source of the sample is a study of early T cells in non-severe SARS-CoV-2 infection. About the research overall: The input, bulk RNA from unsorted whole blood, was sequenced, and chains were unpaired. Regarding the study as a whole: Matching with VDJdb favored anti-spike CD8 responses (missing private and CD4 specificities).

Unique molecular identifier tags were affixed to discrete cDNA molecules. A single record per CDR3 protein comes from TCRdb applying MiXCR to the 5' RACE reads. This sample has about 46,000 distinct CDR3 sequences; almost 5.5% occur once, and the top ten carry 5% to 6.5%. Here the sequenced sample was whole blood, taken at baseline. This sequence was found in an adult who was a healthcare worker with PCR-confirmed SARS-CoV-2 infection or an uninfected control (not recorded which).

The CDR3 region is CSARARGLYEQYF. The CDR3 DNA reads TGCAGTGCTAGAGCCCGCGGGCTGTACGAGCAGTACTTC. V gene TRBV20-1 combines with J gene TRBJ2-7, with D possibly matching TRBD2 (5 bases). CDR1 is DFQATT and CDR2 is SNEGSKA in the germline V gene (reference sequence). The V end lost 1 base, the J end lost 4 bases, and 11 bases lay between the germline ends. CDR3 length equals 13 residues.